This T cell receptor (beta chain) was found in a study of blood T cell repertoires in COVID-19. Study-wide background: Italy, Spain and the United States were the sources of the convalescent and acute COVID-19 samples. Nucleic acid was either cDNA or gDNA, and it came from T cells, B-cell-depleted T cells, or PBMCs.

Germline loops: CDR1 PRHDT, CDR2 FYEKMQ (reference sequence). This CDR3 has 15 residues. Trimming stripped 3 bases from V and 4 bases from J, with 12 bases between. Per the original methods: From reference gene primer amplification, estimates of nucleated cell counts were derived. Measured with immunoSEQ multiplex PCR; TCRdb has only the in-frame clones, and not every one. V, J and clone size derive from that table, while D and trimming were established from the DNA sequence. The sample has 65,000 to 90,000 clones, around 90% seen once. The sequence derives from a woman aged 18-30 years with acute or convalescent COVID-19. The gene calls are TRBV13 and TRBJ2-2; a possible D gene is TRBD1 (6 bases). The sequencing sample was made of peripheral blood. The CDR3 region has the DNA TGTGCCAGCAGCTTCGGGACACTATTCACCGGGGAGCTGTTTTTT. It encodes CASSFGTLFTGELFF.